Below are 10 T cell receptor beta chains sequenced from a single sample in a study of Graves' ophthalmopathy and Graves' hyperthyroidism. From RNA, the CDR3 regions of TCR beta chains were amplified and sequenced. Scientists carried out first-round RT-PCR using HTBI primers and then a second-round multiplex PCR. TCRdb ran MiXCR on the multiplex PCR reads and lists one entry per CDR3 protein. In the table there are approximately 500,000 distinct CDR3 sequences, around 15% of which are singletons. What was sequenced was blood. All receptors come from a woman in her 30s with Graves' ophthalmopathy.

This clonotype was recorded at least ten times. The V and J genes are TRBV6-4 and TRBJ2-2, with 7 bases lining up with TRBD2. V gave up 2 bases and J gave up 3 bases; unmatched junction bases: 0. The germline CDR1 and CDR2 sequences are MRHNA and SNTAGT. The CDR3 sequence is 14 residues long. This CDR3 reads CASSDRGDTGELFF. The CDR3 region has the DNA TGTGCCAGCAGTGACCGGGGGGACACCGGGGAGCTGTTTTTT.

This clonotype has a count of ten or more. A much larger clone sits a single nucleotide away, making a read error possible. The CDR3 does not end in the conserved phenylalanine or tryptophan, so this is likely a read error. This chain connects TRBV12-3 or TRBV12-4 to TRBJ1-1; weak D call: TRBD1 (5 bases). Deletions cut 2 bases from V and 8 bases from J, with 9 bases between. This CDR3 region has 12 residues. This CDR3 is CASSLLRQEAFS. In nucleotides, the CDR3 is TGTGCCAGCAGTTTACTTCGACAGGAAGCTTTCTCT.

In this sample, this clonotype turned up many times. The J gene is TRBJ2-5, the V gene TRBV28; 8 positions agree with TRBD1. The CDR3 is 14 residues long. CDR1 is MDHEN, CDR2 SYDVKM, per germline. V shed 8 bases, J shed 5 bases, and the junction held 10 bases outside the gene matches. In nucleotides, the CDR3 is TGTGCCAGCCGCAAACAGGGGGAGGACGAGACCCAGTACTTC. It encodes CASRKQGEDETQYF.

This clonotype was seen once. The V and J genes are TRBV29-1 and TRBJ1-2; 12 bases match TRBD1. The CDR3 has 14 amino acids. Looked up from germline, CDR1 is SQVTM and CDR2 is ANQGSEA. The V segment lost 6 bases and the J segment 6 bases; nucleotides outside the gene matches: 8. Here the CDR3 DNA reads TGCAGCGTCGATGGGACAGGGGGCTACGATGGCTACACCTTC. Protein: CSVDGTGGYDGYTF.

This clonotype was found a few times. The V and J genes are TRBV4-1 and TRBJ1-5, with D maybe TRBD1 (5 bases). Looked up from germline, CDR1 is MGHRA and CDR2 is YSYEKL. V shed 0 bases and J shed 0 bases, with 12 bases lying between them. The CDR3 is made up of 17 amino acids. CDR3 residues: CASSQDHGDYSNQPQHF. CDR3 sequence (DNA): TGCGCCAGCAGCCAAGATCACGGGGACTATAGCAATCAGCCCCAGCATTTT.

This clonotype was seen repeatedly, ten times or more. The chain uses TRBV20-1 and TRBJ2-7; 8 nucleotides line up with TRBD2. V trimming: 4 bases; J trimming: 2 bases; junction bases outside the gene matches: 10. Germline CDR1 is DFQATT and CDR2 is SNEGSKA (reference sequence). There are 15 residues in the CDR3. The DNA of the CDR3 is TGCAGTGCTAAGGGTCCGGGGGGGGTGGCCTACGAGCAGTACTTC. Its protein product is CSAKGPGGVAYEQYF.

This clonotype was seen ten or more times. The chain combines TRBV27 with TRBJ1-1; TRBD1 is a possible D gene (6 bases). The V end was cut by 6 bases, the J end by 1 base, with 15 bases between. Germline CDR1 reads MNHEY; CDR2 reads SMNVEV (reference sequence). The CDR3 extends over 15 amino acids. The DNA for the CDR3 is TGTGCCAGCAGCCAGGAACAGGGTACGAACACTGAAGCTTTCTTT. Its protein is CASSQEQGTNTEAFF.

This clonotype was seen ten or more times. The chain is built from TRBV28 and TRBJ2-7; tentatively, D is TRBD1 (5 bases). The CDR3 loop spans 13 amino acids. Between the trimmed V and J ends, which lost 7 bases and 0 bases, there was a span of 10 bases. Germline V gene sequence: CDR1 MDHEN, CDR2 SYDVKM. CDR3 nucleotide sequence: TGTGCCAGCATCCAGGGTAGCTCCTACGAGCAGTACTTC. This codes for CASIQGSSYEQYF.

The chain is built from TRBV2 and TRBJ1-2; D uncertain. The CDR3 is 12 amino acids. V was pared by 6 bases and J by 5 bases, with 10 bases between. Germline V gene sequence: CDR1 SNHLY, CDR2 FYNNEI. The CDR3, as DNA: TGTGCCAGCAGGGCCGACACATATGGCTACACCTTC. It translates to CASRADTYGYTF.

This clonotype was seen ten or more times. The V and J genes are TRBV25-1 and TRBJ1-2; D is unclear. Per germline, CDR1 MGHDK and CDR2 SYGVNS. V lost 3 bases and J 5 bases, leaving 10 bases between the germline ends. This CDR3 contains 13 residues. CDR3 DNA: TGTGCCAGCAGTGAGGGCAGCGCGTATGGCTACACCTTC. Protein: CASSEGSAYGYTF.